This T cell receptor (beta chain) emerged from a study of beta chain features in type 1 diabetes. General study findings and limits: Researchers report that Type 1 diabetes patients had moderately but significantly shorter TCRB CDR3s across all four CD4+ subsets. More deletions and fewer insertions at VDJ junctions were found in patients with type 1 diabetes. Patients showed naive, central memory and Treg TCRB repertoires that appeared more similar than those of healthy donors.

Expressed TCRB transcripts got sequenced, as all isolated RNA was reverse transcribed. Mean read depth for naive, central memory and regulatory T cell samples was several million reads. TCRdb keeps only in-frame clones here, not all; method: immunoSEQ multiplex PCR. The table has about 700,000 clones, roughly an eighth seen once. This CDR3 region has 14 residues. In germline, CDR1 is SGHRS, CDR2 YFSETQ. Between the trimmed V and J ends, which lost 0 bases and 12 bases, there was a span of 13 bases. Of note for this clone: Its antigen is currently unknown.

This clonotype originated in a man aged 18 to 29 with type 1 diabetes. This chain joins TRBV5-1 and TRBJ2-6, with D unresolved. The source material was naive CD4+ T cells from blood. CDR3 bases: TGCGCCAGCAGCTTGGATACGGACGGCGGCGTCCTGACTTTC. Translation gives CASSLDTDGGVLTF.